This T cell receptor (beta chain) appears in the sequencing data of a study of shared clonotypes between healthy human individuals. Study information: Per-donor plates numbered three CD4 naive, three CD4 memory, two CD8 naive and one CD8 memory.

As defined, naive CD8 cells were CD45RO-negative and positively selected for CCR7, with terminally differentiated effector memory CD45RA+ cells excluded. Concerning this clone: Its antigen is still unknown.

Findings and limits, study-wide: The represented genetic and exposure-history diversity was limited by the small number of donors.

The CDR3 is 15 residues long. Germline CDR1 and CDR2: SGDLS and YYNGEE. V lost 3 bases, J lost 6 bases, and 7 bases stayed unmatched. TCRdb's table, derived via immunoSEQ multiplex PCR, lists solely in-frame clones and lacks some. The sample yields about 2.1 million clones, around 93% seen once. The clonotype was recovered from a man younger than 35 in good health. Some clones in this sample may be carry-over from other donors' samples. V usage is TRBV9 and J usage is TRBJ2-7; 12 bases fit TRBD2. The sequenced sample consisted of naive CD8+ T cells from PBMCs. The DNA of the CDR3 is TGTGCCAGCAGCGCTTCTAGCGGGAGGGCAGCCGAGCAGTACTTC. It yields the protein CASSASSGRAAEQYF.